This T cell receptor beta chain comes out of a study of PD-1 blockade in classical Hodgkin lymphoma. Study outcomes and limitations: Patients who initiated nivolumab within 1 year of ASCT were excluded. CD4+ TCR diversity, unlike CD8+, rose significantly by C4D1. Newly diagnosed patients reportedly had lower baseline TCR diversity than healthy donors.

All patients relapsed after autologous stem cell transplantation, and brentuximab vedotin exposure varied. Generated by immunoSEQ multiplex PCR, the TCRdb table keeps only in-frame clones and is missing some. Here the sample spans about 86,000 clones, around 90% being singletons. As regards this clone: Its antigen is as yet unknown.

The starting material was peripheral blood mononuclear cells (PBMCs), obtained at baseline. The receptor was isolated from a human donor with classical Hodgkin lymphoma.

Here the CDR3 DNA reads TGTGCCATCCGAGGGAACACCGGGGAGCTGTTTTTT. Translation: CAIRGNTGELFF. This chain uses TRBV19 with TRBJ2-2, with D unclear. Germline V gene sequence: CDR1 LNHDA, CDR2 SQIVND (reference sequence). V was clipped by 10 bases and J by 1 base, with 7 bases between them. This CDR3 contains 12 residues. Complete variable domain (other parts from reference TRBV19 and TRBJ2-2): DGGITQSPKYLFRKEGQNVTLSCEQNLNHDAMYWYRQDPGQGLRLIYYSQIVNDFQKGDIAEGYSVSREKKESFPLTVTSAQKNPTAFYLCAIRGNTGELFFGEGSRLTVL.